The rows below give T cell receptor beta chains drawn from one sample of a study of blood T cell repertoires in COVID-19. Here immunoSEQ multiplex PCR was the method, and the copy in TCRdb shows in-frame clones only, minus some. In the table there are about 240,000 clones, roughly 91% of which are singletons. The material sequenced was PBMCs or T cells enriched from blood (not recorded which). All receptors come from a woman in her thirties who had recovered from COVID-19. Both conserved end residues are part of each CDR3. D genes are given only for firm matches. Size is stated for part of the rows, as once, few or many counts, or as a class when the clone is expanded.

>TRBD1|TRBV6-2/TRBV6-3|TRBJ1-2|few
CASSYPGGYGYTF
TGTGCCAGCAGTTACCCAGGGGGCTATGGCTACACCTTC
>NA|TRBV28|TRBJ1-5|NA
CASSWSGNQPQHF
TGTGCCAGCAGTTGGTCGGGAAATCAGCCCCAGCATTTT
>TRBD2|TRBV2|TRBJ2-5|NA
CASRGPSGLTSETQYF
TGTGCCAGCAGGGGGCCTAGCGGGCTCACTTCGGAGACCCAGTACTTC
>NA|TRBV29-1|TRBJ2-1|NA
CSVEYLQAYNEQFF
TGCAGCGTTGAATATCTCCAGGCCTACAATGAGCAGTTCTTC
>NA|TRBV7-2|TRBJ2-3|once
CASSLGVASTDTQYF
TGTGCCAGCAGCTTGGGAGTTGCTAGCACAGATACGCAGTATTTT
>TRBD2|TRBV7-2|TRBJ2-7|NA
CASSPLRSTSGYEQYF
TGTGCCAGCAGCCCCCTCCGCTCGACTAGCGGCTACGAGCAGTACTTC
>TRBD1|TRBV24-1|TRBJ1-2|NA
CATSEPGQNYGYTF
TGTGCCACCAGTGAGCCGGGACAGAACTATGGCTACACCTTC
>TRBD2|TRBV4-1|TRBJ2-7|NA
CASSQGLGLAGVSEQYF
TGCGCCAGCAGCCAAGGCCTCGGACTAGCGGGAGTTTCCGAGCAGTACTTC
>NA|TRBV5-1|TRBJ1-2|once
CASSYGTQNNYGYTF
TGCGCCAGCAGCTACGGGACTCAGAATAACTATGGCTACACCTTC
>NA|TRBV9|TRBJ1-5|once
CASSRGGGPQHF
TGTGCCAGCAGCCGGGGAGGGGGGCCCCAGCATTTT
>NA|TRBV28|TRBJ2-5|NA
CASSLNGHSPSGTQYF
TGTGCCAGCAGTTTAAATGGCCACTCCCCTTCAGGGACCCAGTACTTC
>NA|TRBV25-1|TRBJ1-6|once
CASRGQYNSPLHF
TGTGCCAGCAGAGGACAGTATAATTCACCCCTCCACTTT
>TRBD2|TRBV11-2|TRBJ2-3|NA
CASSGLAGGSTDTQYF
TGTGCCAGCAGCGGACTAGCGGGAGGGAGCACAGATACGCAGTATTTT
>TRBD1|TRBV28|TRBJ1-2|NA
CASSYGPGQGRNYGYTF
TGTGCCAGCAGTTATGGGCCTGGACAGGGGCGAAACTATGGCTACACCTTC
>NA|TRBV6-1|TRBJ2-7|NA
CASSEEGRGPSYEQYF
TGTGCCAGCAGTGAAGAGGGCCGGGGTCCATCCTACGAGCAGTACTTC
>NA|TRBV18|TRBJ2-3|NA
CASSPPTNTQYF
TGTGCCAGCTCACCACCCACAAATACGCAGTATTTT
>TRBD1|TRBV5-1|TRBJ1-2|NA
CASSLSGTGTENYGYTF
TGCGCCAGCAGCCTCAGTGGTACCGGGACAGAGAACTATGGCTACACCTTC
>TRBD1|TRBV18|TRBJ1-1|NA
CASSPRRRQGMSTEAFF
TGTGCCAGCTCACCGCGAAGACGACAGGGCATGAGCACTGAAGCTTTCTTT
>NA|TRBV2|TRBJ1-1|few
CASSEDRVEQAFF
TGTGCCAGCAGTGAAGACAGGGTCGAGCAGGCTTTCTTT
>TRBD1|TRBV25-1|TRBJ1-5|NA
CASSETGVGSNQPQHF
TGTGCCAGCAGTGAAACAGGGGTGGGGAGCAATCAGCCCCAGCATTTT
>TRBD2|TRBV18|TRBJ2-1|NA
CASSQAREGEQFF
TGTGCCAGCTCACAGGCGAGGGAGGGTGAGCAGTTCTTC
>TRBD1|TRBV11-2|TRBJ2-2|once
CASSSNRGGTGELFF
TGTGCCAGCAGCTCAAACAGGGGTGGCACCGGGGAGCTGTTTTTT
>NA|TRBV28|TRBJ1-5|NA
CASSSGNQPQHF
TGTGCCAGCAGTTCTGGCAATCAGCCCCAGCATTTT
>TRBD1|TRBV5-1|TRBJ1-2|few
CASSTGQGGYTF
TGCGCCAGCAGCACCGGACAGGGTGGCTACACCTTC
>NA|TRBV5-1|TRBJ2-3|NA
CASSLEDYTDTQYF
TGCGCCAGCAGCTTGGAAGACTACACAGATACGCAGTATTTT
>NA|TRBV19|TRBJ1-1|NA
CASSIGAGVTEAFF
TGTGCCAGTAGTATTGGAGCGGGCGTGACTGAAGCTTTCTTT
>TRBD2|TRBV30|TRBJ2-2|NA
CAWRSGLAGAHTGELFF
TGTGCCTGGAGATCGGGACTAGCGGGAGCCCACACCGGGGAGCTGTTTTTT
>NA|TRBV11-3|TRBJ2-3|NA
CASSPRLGLGTDTQYF
TGTGCCAGCAGCCCAAGACTAGGTTTGGGCACAGATACGCAGTATTTT
>TRBD1|TRBV7-2|TRBJ2-1|NA
CASLWEPGQGLGEQFF
TGTGCCAGCCTCTGGGAACCGGGACAGGGACTTGGTGAGCAGTTCTTC
>NA|TRBV9|TRBJ2-1|NA
CASSPAVYNEQFF
TGTGCCAGCAGCCCAGCGGTATACAATGAGCAGTTCTTC
>NA|TRBV15|TRBJ1-4|once
CATKIQTATNEKLFF
TGTGCCACCAAAATCCAGACAGCAACTAATGAAAAACTGTTTTTT
>NA|TRBV4-1|TRBJ1-1|NA
CASSQEERSNTEAFF
TGCGCCAGCAGCCAAGAGGAGAGGAGTAACACTGAAGCTTTCTTT
>NA|TRBV19|TRBJ1-5|NA
CASSILGENSNQPQHF
TGTGCCAGTAGTATTTTGGGCGAAAATAGCAATCAGCCCCAGCATTTT
>NA|TRBV4-3|TRBJ2-7|few
CASSLTLTGSSYEQYF
TGCGCCAGCAGCCTCACCCTGACTGGGAGCTCCTACGAGCAGTACTTC
>TRBD1|TRBV11-2|TRBJ2-7|NA
CASSPDRMRVNEQYF
TGTGCCAGCAGCCCGGACAGGATGCGTGTGAACGAGCAGTACTTC
>NA|TRBV9|TRBJ2-2|NA
CASSIQTNTGELFF
TGTGCCAGCAGCATCCAGACGAACACCGGGGAGCTGTTTTTT
>TRBD2|TRBV7-9|TRBJ2-1|NA
CASSPSLTSGKYNEQFF
TGTGCCAGCAGCCCAAGCCTCACTAGCGGGAAGTACAATGAGCAGTTCTTC
>NA|TRBV10-1|TRBJ2-7|NA
CATPGAEQYF
TGCGCCACACCAGGCGCCGAGCAGTACTTC
>NA|TRBV28|TRBJ1-3|NA
CASSPHFGSSGNTIYF
TGTGCCAGCAGTCCCCACTTCGGGAGCTCTGGAAACACCATATATTTT
>TRBD2|TRBV28|TRBJ2-2|NA
CASSLRGRGTGELFF
TGTGCCAGCAGTTTAAGAGGGAGGGGCACCGGGGAGCTGTTTTTT
>TRBD1|TRBV23-1|TRBJ1-1|NA
CASSQSKYWDSYF
TGCGCCAGCAGTCAATCGAAGTATTGGGACAGTTACTTT
>NA|TRBV6-5|TRBJ1-2|many
CASSYTRSLLHYGYTF
TGTGCCAGCAGTTACACTCGGAGTCTCCTCCACTATGGCTACACCTTC
>TRBD1|TRBV3-1/TRBV3-2|TRBJ1-2|NA
CASSPGQVVGYTF
TGTGCCAGCAGCCCAGGACAGGTGGTTGGCTACACCTTC
>NA|TRBV2|TRBJ2-3|NA
CASSRTPSGTDTQYF
TGTGCCAGCAGCCGGACACCGTCAGGCACAGATACGCAGTATTTT
>NA|TRBV4-1|TRBJ1-2|NA
CASSYQWAPNYGYTF
TGCGCCAGCAGCTATCAGTGGGCCCCTAACTATGGCTACACCTTC
>TRBD1|TRBV28|TRBJ2-7|NA
CASSPDRGSYEQYF
TGTGCCAGCAGTCCGGACAGGGGTTCCTACGAGCAGTACTTC
>NA|TRBV5-1|TRBJ1-1|NA
CASSLGDGATEAFF
TGCGCCAGCAGCTTGGGAGACGGAGCCACTGAAGCTTTCTTT
>NA|TRBV18|TRBJ1-2|NA
CASSPSGAGYGYTF
TGTGCCAGCTCACCTTCGGGCGCGGGCTATGGCTACACCTTC
>NA|TRBV6-2/TRBV6-3|TRBJ2-7|NA
CASSYSSGRTPYEQYF
TGTGCCAGCAGTTACTCGAGTGGGAGAACCCCCTACGAGCAGTACTTC